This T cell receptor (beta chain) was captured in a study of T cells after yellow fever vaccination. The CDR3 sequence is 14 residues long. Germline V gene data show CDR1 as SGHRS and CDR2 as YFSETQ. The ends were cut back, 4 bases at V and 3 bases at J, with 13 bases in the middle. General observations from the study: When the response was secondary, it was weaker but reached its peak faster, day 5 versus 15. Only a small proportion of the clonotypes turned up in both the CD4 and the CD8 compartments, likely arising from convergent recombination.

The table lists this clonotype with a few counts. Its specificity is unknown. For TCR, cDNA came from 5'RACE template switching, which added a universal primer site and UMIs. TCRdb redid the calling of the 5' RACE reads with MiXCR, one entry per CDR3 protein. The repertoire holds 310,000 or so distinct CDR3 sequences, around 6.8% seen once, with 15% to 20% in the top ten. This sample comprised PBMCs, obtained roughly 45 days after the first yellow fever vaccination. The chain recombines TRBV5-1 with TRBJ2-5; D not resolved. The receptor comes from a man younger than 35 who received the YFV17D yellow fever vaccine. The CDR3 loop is CASSTLAIKETQYF. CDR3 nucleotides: TGCGCCAGCAGCACACTTGCTATCAAAGAGACCCAGTACTTC.